The 29 T cell receptor beta chains below were found in one sample sequenced in a study of T cells expressing NK-cell markers. TCRdb reworked the 5' RACE reads into one entry per CDR3 protein, no DNA. This table holds 300,000 to 450,000 distinct CDR3 sequences. Sequencing used blood T cells: a sorted CD56 or NKG2C T cell subset, CD4+ or CD8+ T cells, or bulk PBMC T cells (not recorded which). Source of these receptors: a man between 18 and 69 years old in good health.

The chain has TRBV5-1 and TRBJ2-3; with no DNA, the TCRdb D assignment of TRBD2 cannot be verified. In germline, CDR1 is SGHRS, CDR2 YFSETQ. CDR3 length: 14 residues. CDR3 region: CASSFPGLLDTQYF.

The rearrangement joins TRBV5-4 to TRBJ2-7. This CDR3 is built from 14 residues. Per the germline V gene, CDR1 is SGHNT and CDR2 is YYREEE (reference sequence). CDR3: CASSLGPGTLRAVF. Filled out from reference TRBV5-4 and TRBJ2-7, the complete variable domain reads ETGVTQSPTHLIKTRGQQVTLRCSSQSGHNTVSWYQQALGQGPQFIFQYYREEENGRGNFPPRFSGLQFPNYSSELNVNALELDDSALYLCASSLGPGTLRAVFGPGTRLTVT.

CDR3 loop: CAWSVFLLTGELFF. This chain connects TRBV30 to TRBJ2-2. Per the germline V gene, CDR1 is GTSNPN and CDR2 is SVGIG (reference sequence). There are 14 residues in the CDR3.

The rearrangement joins TRBV21-1 to TRBJ2-7; the TCRdb call, TRBD1, lacks DNA for checking. TRBV21-1 is marked as a pseudogene. The CDR3 spans 18 residues. This CDR3 reads CASSKAPWGQGPLYEQYF.

V gene TRBV11-2 combines with J gene TRBJ2-6; TCRdb names TRBD1, which stays unverified in the absence of DNA. Germline lookup yields CDR1 SGHAT and CDR2 FQNNGV. This CDR3 has 18 residues. The CDR3 region is CASSSPRGKKAGANVLTF.

This sequence joins TRBV9 and TRBJ2-2; the D gene TCRdb calls, TRBD1, cannot be checked with no DNA. Germline CDR1 reads SGDLS; CDR2 reads YYNGEE. The CDR3 covers 16 residues. This CDR3 is CASSVAGRSSTGELFF.

V and J are TRBV18 and TRBJ2-4. Germline values: CDR1 KGHSH, CDR2 LQKENI. The CDR3 runs 16 residues. This CDR3 reads CASSLGHSLAKNIQYF.

The chain's CDR3 is CASSLRTVYGYTF. V is TRBV12-3 or TRBV12-4 and J is TRBJ1-2. The length of the CDR3 is 13 residues.

The genes are TRBV4-1 and TRBJ2-2; without DNA, the TCRdb call of TRBD2 cannot be checked. This CDR3 has 16 amino acids. CDR1 is MGHRA, CDR2 YSYEKL, per germline. The CDR3 here is CASSAQLAPYTGELFF.

V gene TRBV12-5 combines with J gene TRBJ1-5; TCRdb outputs TRBD1, but without DNA this stays unchecked. The CDR3 spans 16 residues. Germline lookup yields CDR1 LGHNT and CDR2 FRNRAP. CDR3 protein: CASGLVTYPGGQPQHF.

The rearrangement links TRBV20-1 to TRBJ2-3. CDR1 is DFQATT and CDR2 is SNEGSKA in the germline V gene (reference sequence). The length of the CDR3 is 16 residues. CDR3 sequence reads: CSASLRVLRNTDTQYF.

The V and J genes are TRBV5-1 and TRBJ2-5. CDR3 length equals 17 residues. The V gene's germline CDR1 is SGHRS and CDR2 YFSETQ. CDR3 in amino acids: CASSLGLEVTYQETQYF.

This rearrangement joins TRBV7-2 to TRBJ2-7; the D call of TRBD1 rests on TCRdb alone, since no DNA is present to check it. CDR3 length: 16 residues. Germline loops: CDR1 SGHTA, CDR2 FQGNSA. This CDR3 reads CASSPGFQGHLYEQYF.

The chain couples TRBV12-3 or TRBV12-4 to TRBJ2-5; with no DNA, the TCRdb D assignment of TRBD1 cannot be verified. The CDR3 runs to 14 residues. Here the CDR3 reads CASSPTGVRKTQYF.

The chain uses TRBV4-2 and TRBJ2-1; the D call of TRBD2 rests on TCRdb alone, since no DNA is present to check it. Per the germline V gene, CDR1 is LGHNA and CDR2 is YNFKEQ. This CDR3 is 19 amino acids long. CDR3 amino acids: CASSQAPLIGGASFREQFF.

The chain employs TRBV12-3 or TRBV12-4 and TRBJ1-4; the D gene TCRdb calls, TRBD1, cannot be checked with no DNA. There are 16 residues in the CDR3. The CDR3 is CASSTDRALTNEKLFF.

The chain is built from TRBV14 and TRBJ1-1; TCRdb outputs TRBD1, but without DNA this stays unchecked. The length of the CDR3 is 14 residues. Germline-derived CDR1 and CDR2 are SGHDN and FVKESK. The CDR3 region is CASSHPRGGTEAFF.

This chain links TRBV4-1 with TRBJ2-3; TCRdb picks TRBD1, but there is no DNA to check that call. The CDR3 is made up of 16 amino acids. CDR1 is MGHRA, CDR2 YSYEKL, per germline. The CDR3 spells CASSQAGGLGADTQYF.

J is TRBJ2-5 and V is TRBV6-5. This CDR3 comprises 14 residues. From germline, CDR1 is MNHEY and CDR2 SVGAGI. CDR3: CASSYSESLQTQYF.

The chain employs TRBV20-1 and TRBJ2-7; as DNA is missing, the TRBD2 call by TCRdb cannot be tested. Germline values: CDR1 DFQATT, CDR2 SNEGSKA (reference sequence). This CDR3 contains 14 residues. CDR3 sequence reads: CSAKGERRNYEQYF.

The chain carries TRBV2 and TRBJ1-2; TCRdb's D call of TRBD1 is untestable without DNA. CDR1 is SNHLY and CDR2 is FYNNEI in the germline V gene. The CDR3 is made up of 13 amino acids. The CDR3 sequence is CASSKGGNYGYTF.

The chain joins TRBV7-9 to TRBJ2-2; the TCRdb D gene call, TRBD1, has no DNA to confirm it. From germline, CDR1 is SEHNR and CDR2 FQNEAQ (reference sequence). This CDR3 has 16 amino acids. CDR3 sequence: CASNLAGTGNTGELFF.

The V gene is TRBV6-1, the J gene TRBJ2-3; TCRdb designates TRBD2, a call that cannot be tested without DNA. Looked up from germline, CDR1 is MNHNS and CDR2 is SASEGT. This CDR3 spans 14 amino acids. The CDR3 loop reads CASIPGLQTDTQYF.

V gene TRBV27 combines with J gene TRBJ1-1; the D gene TCRdb calls, TRBD1, cannot be checked with no DNA. Per the germline V gene, CDR1 is MNHEY and CDR2 is SMNVEV (reference sequence). This CDR3 region has 15 residues. The chain's CDR3 is CASRVPGQGSTEAFF.

V and J are TRBV11-2 and TRBJ2-7; the TCRdb D gene call, TRBD2, has no DNA to confirm it. From germline, CDR1 is SGHAT and CDR2 FQNNGV. This CDR3 is built from 14 residues. CDR3 residues: CASSLRLAGNEQYF. Supplemented by reference TRBV11-2 and TRBJ2-7, the full variable domain reads EAGVAQSPRYKIIEKRQSVAFWCNPISGHATLYWYQQILGQGPKLLIQFQNNGVVDDSQLPKDRFSAERLKGVDSTLKIQPAKLEDSAVYLCASSLRLAGNEQYFGPGTRLTVT.

The chain carries TRBV5-1 and TRBJ1-2. This CDR3 has 14 residues. CDR1 and CDR2 from the germline V gene are SGHRS and YFSETQ. The CDR3 sequence: CASSLGSQPRGYTF.

This chain connects TRBV6-6 to TRBJ2-3. This CDR3 is 12 amino acids long. The germline V gene has CDR1 MNHNY and CDR2 SVGAGI (reference sequence). CDR3 region: CASSWSSDTQYF.

The CDR3: CASSLETGGLETQYF. The chain employs TRBV7-6 and TRBJ2-5; the TRBD1 assignment by TCRdb is unverifiable without DNA. CDR1 is SGHVS, CDR2 FNYEAQ, per germline. CDR3 size: 15 residues.

CDR3 sequence: CSVVWAGANYEQYF. This chain uses TRBV29-1 with TRBJ2-7; the D gene TCRdb calls, TRBD1, cannot be checked with no DNA. CDR3 length: 14 amino acids. CDR1 and CDR2 from the germline V gene are SQVTM and ANQGSEA.